These 3 T cell receptor beta chains came from one sample sequenced in a study of blood T cells in healthy people across ages (dated by TCRdb to between 2015 and 2017). The library came from 5' RACE. Sequencing was carried out with an Illumina HiSeq 2500. A second roughly 6 to 12 cycle PCR used a sample-barcoded 5' primer and a J-beta primer mix. TCRdb reran the public reads through fastp at Q25 and MiXCR, keeping productive beta chains. Each record represents a unique CDR3 protein, reported with the most common genes and DNA among its rows. This sample has about 1.1 million distinct CDR3 sequences in its table, and about two fifths of those were observed once. The ten top clones hold about an eighth of the sample. Material: blood. The source is a man between 18 and 35 years old in good health.

This chain links TRBV12-3 or TRBV12-4 with TRBJ2-7; 8 nucleotides agree with TRBD2. V lost 5 bases, J lost 0 bases, and 9 bases stayed unmatched. The CDR3 is made up of 16 amino acids. The CDR3 protein is CASSPMSGGSSYEQYF. The CDR3 nucleotides are TGTGCCAGCAGTCCCATGTCGGGGGGGAGCTCCTACGAGCAGTACTTC.

This clonotype was seen a handful of times. The genes are TRBV5-1 and TRBJ2-2; D call uncertain. The CDR3 extends over 14 amino acids. Per the germline V gene, CDR1 is SGHRS and CDR2 is YFSETQ. The germline V and J ends were trimmed by 4 bases and 4 bases, with 11 bases remaining between them. The CDR3 loop is CASSPVDVTGELFF. The DNA of the CDR3 is TGCGCCAGCAGCCCAGTGGATGTCACCGGGGAGCTGTTTTTT. The full variable domain, its missing parts supplied by reference TRBV5-1 and TRBJ2-2, is KAGVTQTPRYLIKTRGQQVTLSCSPISGHRSVSWYQQTPGQGLQFLFEYFSETQRNKGNFPGRFSGRQFSNSRSEMNVSTLELGDSALYLCASSPVDVTGELFFGEGSRLTVL.

This clonotype was seen only a few times. The rearrangement uses TRBV20-1 and TRBJ2-4; TRBD1 is a possible D gene (5 bases). With 5 bases removed from V and 5 bases from J, the gap between germline ends came to 16 bases. The CDR3 is 14 amino acids. Looked up from germline, CDR1 is DFQATT and CDR2 is SNEGSKA (reference sequence). Here the CDR3 DNA reads TGCAGTGCTGGCCGACAGTTGGGGCAAAACATTCAGTACTTC. This gives the protein CSAGRQLGQNIQYF.